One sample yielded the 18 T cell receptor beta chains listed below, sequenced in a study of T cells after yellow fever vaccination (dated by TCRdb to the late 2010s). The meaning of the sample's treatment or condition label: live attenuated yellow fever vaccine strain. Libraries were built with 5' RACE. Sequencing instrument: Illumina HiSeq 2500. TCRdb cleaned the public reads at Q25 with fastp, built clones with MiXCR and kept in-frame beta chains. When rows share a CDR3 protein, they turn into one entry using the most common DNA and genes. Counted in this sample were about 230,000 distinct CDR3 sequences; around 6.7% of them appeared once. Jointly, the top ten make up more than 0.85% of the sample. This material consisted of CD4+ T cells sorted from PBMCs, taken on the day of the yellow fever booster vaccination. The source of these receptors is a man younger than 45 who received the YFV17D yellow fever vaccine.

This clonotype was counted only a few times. The CDR3 bases are TGTGCCAGCACCAGGCCCACTAGCGATGAGCAGTTCTTC. Amino acids: CASTRPTSDEQFF. The chain combines TRBV12-3 or TRBV12-4 with TRBJ2-1; 7 nucleotides match TRBD2. The CDR3 is 13 amino acids. The V gene end was trimmed by 7 bases and the J gene end by 8 bases; junction bases not matched to a gene: 8.

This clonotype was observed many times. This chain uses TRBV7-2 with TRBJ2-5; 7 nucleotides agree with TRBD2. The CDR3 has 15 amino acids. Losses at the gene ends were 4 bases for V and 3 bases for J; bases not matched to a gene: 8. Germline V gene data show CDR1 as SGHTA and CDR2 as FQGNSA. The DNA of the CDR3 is TGTGCCAGCAGCTCCCCTAGCGGCCAAAAAGAGACCCAGTACTTC. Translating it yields CASSSPSGQKETQYF.

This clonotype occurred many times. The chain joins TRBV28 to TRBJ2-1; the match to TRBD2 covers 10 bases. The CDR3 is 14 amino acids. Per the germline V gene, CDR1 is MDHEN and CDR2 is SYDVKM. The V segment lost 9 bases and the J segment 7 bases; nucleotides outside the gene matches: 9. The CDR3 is CASRTSGIVNEQFF. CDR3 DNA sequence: TGTGCCAGTCGAACTAGCGGGATAGTAAATGAGCAGTTCTTC.

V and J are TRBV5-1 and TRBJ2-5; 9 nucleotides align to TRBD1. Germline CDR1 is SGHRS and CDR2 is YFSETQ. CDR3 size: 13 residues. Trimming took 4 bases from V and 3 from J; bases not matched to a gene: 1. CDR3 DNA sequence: TGCGCCAGCAGCAGGACAGGGGAAGAGACCCAGTACTTC. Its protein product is CASSRTGEETQYF.

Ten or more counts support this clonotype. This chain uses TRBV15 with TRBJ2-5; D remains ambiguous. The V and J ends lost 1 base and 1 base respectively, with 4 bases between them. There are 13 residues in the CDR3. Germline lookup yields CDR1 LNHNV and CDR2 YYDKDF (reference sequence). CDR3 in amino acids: CATSRVGQETQYF. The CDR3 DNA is TGTGCCACCAGCAGAGTTGGCCAAGAGACCCAGTACTTC.

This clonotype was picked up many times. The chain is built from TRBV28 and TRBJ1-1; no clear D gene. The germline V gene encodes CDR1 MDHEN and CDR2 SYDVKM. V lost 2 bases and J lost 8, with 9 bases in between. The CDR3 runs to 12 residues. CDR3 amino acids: CASSLAFAEAFF. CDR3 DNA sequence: TGTGCCAGCAGTTTAGCCTTTGCGGAAGCTTTCTTT.

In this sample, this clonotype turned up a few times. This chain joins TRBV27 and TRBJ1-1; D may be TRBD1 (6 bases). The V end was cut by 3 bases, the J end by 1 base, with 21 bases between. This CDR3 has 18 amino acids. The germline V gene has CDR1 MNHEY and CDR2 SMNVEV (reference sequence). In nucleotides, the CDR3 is TGTGCCAGCAGTTTTTCGGGATGGGGGGCGCTTGGGAACACTGAAGCTTTCTTT. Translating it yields CASSFSGWGALGNTEAFF.

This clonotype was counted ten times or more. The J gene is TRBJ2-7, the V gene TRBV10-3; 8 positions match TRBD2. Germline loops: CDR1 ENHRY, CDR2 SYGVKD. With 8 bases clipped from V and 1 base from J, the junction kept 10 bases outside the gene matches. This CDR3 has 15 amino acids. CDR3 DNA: TGTGCCATCGCCAGTGGTATAGCGGGATCCTACGAGCAGTACTTC. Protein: CAIASGIAGSYEQYF.

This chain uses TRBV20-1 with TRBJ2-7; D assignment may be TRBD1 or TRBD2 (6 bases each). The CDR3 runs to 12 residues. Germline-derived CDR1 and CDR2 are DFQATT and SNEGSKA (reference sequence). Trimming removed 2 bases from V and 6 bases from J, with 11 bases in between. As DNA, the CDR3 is TGCAGTGCTAGACGGACGGGGGCCGAGCAGTACTTC. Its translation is CSARRTGAEQYF.

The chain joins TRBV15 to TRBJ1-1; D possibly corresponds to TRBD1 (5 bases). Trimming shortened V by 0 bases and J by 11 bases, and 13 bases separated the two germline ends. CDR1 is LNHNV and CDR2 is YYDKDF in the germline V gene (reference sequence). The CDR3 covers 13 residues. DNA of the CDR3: TGTGCCACCAGCAGAGATCTCCCGGGACGGGCTTTCTTT. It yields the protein CATSRDLPGRAFF.

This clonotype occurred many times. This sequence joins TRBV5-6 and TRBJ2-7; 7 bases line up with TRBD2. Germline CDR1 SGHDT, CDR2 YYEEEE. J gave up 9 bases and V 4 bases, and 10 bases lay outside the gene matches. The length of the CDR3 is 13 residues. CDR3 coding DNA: TGTGCCAGCAGCCGGAACGGGGGGAACGGGCAGTACTTC. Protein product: CASSRNGGNGQYF.

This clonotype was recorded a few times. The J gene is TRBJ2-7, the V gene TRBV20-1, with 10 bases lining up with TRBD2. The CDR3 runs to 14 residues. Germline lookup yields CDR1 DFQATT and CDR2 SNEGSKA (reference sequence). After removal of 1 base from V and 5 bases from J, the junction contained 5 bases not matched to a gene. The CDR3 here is CSARASGRIHEQYF. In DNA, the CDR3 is TGCAGTGCTAGAGCTAGCGGGAGAATCCACGAGCAGTACTTC.

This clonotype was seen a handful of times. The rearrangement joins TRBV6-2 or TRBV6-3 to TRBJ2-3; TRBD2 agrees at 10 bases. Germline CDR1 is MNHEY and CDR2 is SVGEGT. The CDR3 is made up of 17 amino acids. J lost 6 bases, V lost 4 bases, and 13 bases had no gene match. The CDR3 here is CASSSRKREGLGDTQYF. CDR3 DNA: TGTGCCAGCAGTTCTAGAAAGCGGGAGGGCCTTGGGGATACGCAGTATTTT.

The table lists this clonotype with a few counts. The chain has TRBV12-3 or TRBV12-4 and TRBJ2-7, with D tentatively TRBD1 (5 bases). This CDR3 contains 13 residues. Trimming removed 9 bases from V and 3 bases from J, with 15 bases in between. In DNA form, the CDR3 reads TGTGCCAGTCTCGGACAAAACAGCTACGAGCAGTACTTC. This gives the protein CASLGQNSYEQYF.

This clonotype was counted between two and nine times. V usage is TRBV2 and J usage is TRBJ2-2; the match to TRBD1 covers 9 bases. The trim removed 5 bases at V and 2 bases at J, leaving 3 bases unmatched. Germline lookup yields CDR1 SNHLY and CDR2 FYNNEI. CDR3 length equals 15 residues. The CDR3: CASSPTGGNTGELFF. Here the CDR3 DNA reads TGTGCCAGCAGTCCGACAGGGGGAAACACCGGGGAGCTGTTTTTT. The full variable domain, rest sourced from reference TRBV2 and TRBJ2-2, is EPEVTQTPSHQVTQMGQEVILRCVPISNHLYFYWYRQILGQKVEFLVSFYNNEISEKSEIFDDQFSVERPDGSNFTLKIRSTKLEDSAMYFCASSPTGGNTGELFFGEGSRLTVL.

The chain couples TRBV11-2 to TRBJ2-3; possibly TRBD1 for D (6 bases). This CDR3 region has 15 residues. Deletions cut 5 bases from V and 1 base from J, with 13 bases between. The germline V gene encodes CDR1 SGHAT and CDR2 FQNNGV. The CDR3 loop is CASSPTGTGTDTQYF. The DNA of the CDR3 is TGTGCCAGCAGCCCGACAGGAACGGGCACAGATACGCAGTATTTT.

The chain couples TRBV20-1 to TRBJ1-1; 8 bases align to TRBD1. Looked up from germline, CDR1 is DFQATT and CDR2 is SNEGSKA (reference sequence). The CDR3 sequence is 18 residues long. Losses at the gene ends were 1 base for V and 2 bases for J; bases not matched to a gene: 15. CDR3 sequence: CSARGAGRRTGSNTEAFF. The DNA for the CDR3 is TGCAGTGCTAGAGGGGCCGGACGTAGGACAGGGTCCAACACTGAAGCTTTCTTT.

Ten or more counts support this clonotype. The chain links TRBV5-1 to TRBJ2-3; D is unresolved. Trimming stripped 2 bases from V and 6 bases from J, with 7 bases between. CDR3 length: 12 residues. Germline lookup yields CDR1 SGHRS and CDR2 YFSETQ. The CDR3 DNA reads TGCGCCAGCAGCTTAACCAGTGATACGCAGTATTTT. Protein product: CASSLTSDTQYF.